This T cell receptor beta chain was documented in a study of human T cells and chemical hapten exposure. Background on the study: Researchers reported sensitizing a 2 cm by 2 cm upper inner arm skin site with 2% DPC.

Individual cDNA molecules each carried unique molecular identifiers attached by the library. TCRdb re-called the RACE reads with MiXCR, one entry per CDR3 protein. The sample carries about 120,000 distinct CDR3 sequences, around 13% recorded once. CDR1 and CDR2 from the germline V gene are SNHLY and FYNNEI. This CDR3 region has 14 residues. Trimming removed 7 bases from V and 2 bases from J, with 14 bases in between. Time point noted: patch test 1, 2 weeks after DPC sensitization. As for treatment: therapeutic diphenylcyclopropenone sensitization with weekly scalp DPC. The drawing of blood occurred before each patch test was applied.

The source is a man aged 18 to 29 with alopecia areata. Some clones in this sample may be carry-over from other donors' samples. This chain connects TRBV2 to TRBJ2-5; D is perhaps TRBD1 (6 bases). Sequenced here: whole blood, sampled in connection with sensitization to the hapten diphenylcyclopropenone (DPC). The DNA of the CDR3 is TGTGCCAGCACTTGGACAGTCTTACAAGAGACCCAGTACTTC. Amino acids: CASTWTVLQETQYF.